The rows below give T cell receptor beta chains drawn from one sample of a study of blood T cells in healthy people across ages. One entry per CDR3 protein, called by TCRdb with MiXCR from the 5' RACE reads. The table has some 780,000 distinct CDR3 sequences, 56% seen once. Sequencing was performed on blood. The source of these receptors is a man aged 40-55 years in good health. Each CDR3 is given with its conserved first and last residue. A D gene is named only where the DNA matches it firmly. Size is omitted from some rows. Given values are once, few, many or a class for expanded clones.

D	V	size	J	CDR3	DNA
TRBD2	TRBV5-1	-	TRBJ2-3	CASSLAGRGANTQYF	TGCGCCAGCAGCTTGGCCGGGCGGGGGGCTAATACGCAGTATTTT
-	TRBV6-5	-	TRBJ2-4	CASRGQAKNIQYF	TGTGCCAGTCGAGGGCAGGCCAAAAACATTCAGTACTTC
-	TRBV30	once	TRBJ1-2	CAWTSPWSGIGYTF	TGTGCCTGGACCTCCCCCTGGTCGGGGATTGGCTACACCTTC
TRBD2	TRBV7-9	-	TRBJ2-3	CASSFPAGGPTDTQYF	TGTGCCAGCAGTTTTCCAGCGGGGGGGCCAACAGATACGCAGTATTTT
-	TRBV28	-	TRBJ2-4	CAGSFGKSIQYF	TGTGCCGGCAGTTTTGGCAAAAGCATTCAGTACTTC
-	TRBV28	few	TRBJ2-5	CASSLVGVGDRETQYF	TGTGCCAGCAGTCTCGTGGGAGTGGGGGACCGAGAGACCCAGTACTTC
-	TRBV28	few	TRBJ2-3	CASSPPGEADTQYF	TGTGCCAGCAGCCCGCCCGGGGAGGCAGATACGCAGTATTTT
-	TRBV7-2	few	TRBJ2-3	CASSLRVQYF	TGTGCCAGCAGCTTACGTGTGCAGTATTTT
-	TRBV11-2	-	TRBJ2-3	CASSFLPGTATDTQYF	TGTGCCAGCAGCTTCCTACCCGGGACGGCAACAGATACGCAGTATTTT
TRBD2	TRBV6-1	-	TRBJ2-3	CASSPTSGGFRDTQYF	TGTGCCAGCAGCCCGACTAGCGGGGGGTTTCGAGATACGCAGTATTTT
-	TRBV29-1	few	TRBJ2-7	CSVAEDSSEQYF	TGCAGCGTCGCTGAAGACAGCAGCGAGCAGTACTTC
-	TRBV7-2	-	TRBJ1-4	CASSLDYSEKLFF	TGTGCCAGCAGCTTAGATTACTCTGAAAAACTGTTTTTT
TRBD2	TRBV20-1	-	TRBJ2-3	CSASSGGTTDTQYF	TGCAGTGCTTCTAGCGGGGGTACGACAGATACGCAGTATTTT
-	TRBV16	-	TRBJ1-2	CASSQSRSATDLYGYTF	TGTGCCAGCAGCCAATCGAGGTCCGCGACGGACCTCTATGGCTACACCTTC
-	TRBV20-1	-	TRBJ2-4	CSAPTELQNIQYF	TGCAGTGCCCCGACTGAATTACAAAACATTCAGTACTTC
-	TRBV4-1	-	TRBJ2-7	CASSQEGGTGTYEQYF	TGCGCCAGCAGCCAAGAAGGGGGAACAGGAACCTACGAGCAGTACTTC
-	TRBV25-1	few	TRBJ2-2	CATHGQEVTGELFF	TGTGCCACCCATGGGCAGGAGGTCACCGGGGAGCTGTTTTTT
TRBD1	TRBV25-1	-	TRBJ2-1	CASRRQGLTSNEQFF	TGTGCCAGCAGAAGACAGGGGTTAACTAGCAATGAGCAGTTCTTC
-	TRBV28	-	TRBJ1-1	CASFGIYTEAFF	TGTGCCAGTTTCGGGATTTACACTGAAGCTTTCTTT
TRBD2	TRBV7-2	-	TRBJ2-7	CASSLALAASHEQYF	TGTGCCAGCAGCTTAGCACTAGCGGCGTCCCACGAGCAGTACTTC
-	TRBV4-3	-	TRBJ2-3	CASSQDYEGSPYF	TGCGCCAGCAGCCAAGATTATGAGGGTTCCCCGTATTTT
TRBD1	TRBV29-1	-	TRBJ2-4	CSVAGQGDVNIQYF	TGCAGCGTGGCGGGACAGGGGGATGTCAACATTCAGTACTTC
TRBD1	TRBV20-1	-	TRBJ2-7	CSVSGQGFLSSYEQYF	TGCAGTGTCTCGGGACAGGGGTTCCTGAGCTCCTACGAGCAGTACTTC
TRBD2	TRBV3-1	-	TRBJ2-3	CASSQDPLAGYTDTQYF	TGTGCCAGCAGCCAAGATCCCCTAGCGGGGTACACAGATACGCAGTATTTT
TRBD1	TRBV20-1	-	TRBJ2-7	CSARDRTGDPYEQYF	TGCAGTGCTAGAGACAGGACAGGGGACCCCTACGAGCAGTACTTC
-	TRBV15	few	TRBJ2-1	CATSRDRGFSEQFF	TGTGCCACCAGCAGAGATAGAGGGTTTTCTGAGCAGTTCTTC
-	TRBV12-5	-	TRBJ1-6	CARFIGSPLHF	TGTGCTCGCTTCATAGGTTCACCCCTCCACTTT
-	TRBV5-1	-	TRBJ2-5	CASSFSTGNGETQYF	TGCGCCAGCAGCTTCAGCACCGGCAATGGGGAGACCCAGTACTTC
TRBD2	TRBV2	few	TRBJ2-1	CASSDLAGDYNEQFF	TGTGCCAGCAGTGACTTAGCGGGAGACTACAATGAGCAGTTCTTC
-	TRBV29-1	few	TRBJ2-2	CSVEPRTANTGELFF	TGCAGCGTCGAGCCTCGGACAGCGAACACCGGGGAGCTGTTTTTT
-	TRBV6-6	-	TRBJ1-2	CASTLDPVGLPGHTF	TGTGCCAGCACCCTAGACCCGGTAGGGTTGCCGGGCCACACCTTC
TRBD1	TRBV20-1	-	TRBJ2-3	CSAALTGLSDTQYF	TGCAGTGCGGCACTGACAGGGCTTTCGGATACGCAGTATTTT
TRBD2	TRBV7-2	-	TRBJ2-7	CASSPRSGTSYEQYF	TGTGCCAGCAGCCCCCGTAGCGGGACCTCCTACGAGCAGTACTTC
-	TRBV10-3	-	TRBJ2-3	CAISDTAAGAVTDTQYF	TGTGCCATCAGTGACACCGCGGCGGGGGCCGTCACAGATACGCAGTATTTT
TRBD1	TRBV20-1	few	TRBJ2-5	CSASRLQGGETQYF	TGCAGTGCTAGCCGTTTACAGGGGGGAGAGACCCAGTACTTC
TRBD1	TRBV27	-	TRBJ1-2	CASRTNRDRGPFKGGYTF	TGTGCCAGCAGGACCAATAGGGACAGGGGGCCGTTTAAGGGTGGCTACACCTTC
TRBD1	TRBV18	-	TRBJ2-5	CASSPENRGVYF	TGTGCCAGCTCACCGGAGAACAGGGGCGTGTACTTC
-	TRBV20-1	few	TRBJ2-5	CSAAGIIDETQYF	TGCAGTGCCGCGGGGATTATCGATGAGACCCAGTACTTC
-	TRBV9	-	TRBJ1-2	CASSVNAAANYGYTF	TGTGCCAGCAGCGTAAACGCAGCAGCTAACTATGGCTACACCTTC
TRBD1	TRBV29-1	-	TRBJ2-7	CSVGDSHYEQYF	TGCAGCGTAGGGGACAGTCACTACGAGCAGTACTTC
TRBD1	TRBV20-1	-	TRBJ2-4	CSARPPQGDIQYF	TGCAGTGCTAGACCCCCTCAGGGGGACATTCAGTACTTC
-	TRBV7-3	once	TRBJ1-1	CASSLLTGGKTEAFF	TGTGCCAGCAGCCTTCTGACAGGAGGCAAGACTGAAGCTTTCTTT
-	TRBV24-1	-	TRBJ1-2	CATGAETNYGYTF	TGTGCCACCGGGGCCGAAACTAACTATGGCTACACCTTC
-	TRBV3-1	-	TRBJ2-1	CASSPPYGRGNEQFF	TGTGCCAGCAGCCCCCCTTACGGCAGGGGCAATGAGCAGTTCTTC